The 32 T cell receptor beta chains below were found in one sample sequenced in a study of cytomegalovirus exposure and HLA in healthy donors. Amplification used 60 Vbeta primers and 13 Jbeta primers. Method: immunoSEQ multiplex PCR; TCRdb's copy keeps in-frame clones and lacks some. The profile shows about 150,000 clones, more than 70% of them singletons. Sequencing used PBMCs. These receptors were taken from a woman in her forties in good health and CMV-seropositive.

V gene TRBV18 combines with J gene TRBJ2-7; D gene unclear. The CDR3 runs to 13 residues. Germline loops: CDR1 KGHSH, CDR2 LQKENI. V lost 1 base to trimming and J lost 2 bases, with 6 bases between them. CDR3 residues: CASSPRQTYEQYF. Written as DNA, the CDR3 is TGTGCCAGCTCACCACGACAAACCTACGAGCAGTACTTC.

This chain uses TRBV7-8 with TRBJ2-3, with 10 bases aligning to TRBD1. The CDR3 has 14 amino acids. Trimming took 5 bases from V and 5 from J; bases not matched to a gene: 4. Germline V gene sequence: CDR1 SGHVS, CDR2 FQNEAQ. This chain's CDR3 is CASSRDRGIDTQYF. The CDR3 DNA follows: TGTGCCAGCAGCCGGGACAGGGGAATAGATACGCAGTATTTT.

The CDR3 sequence is CASSLSSRGYEQYF. For the CDR3, the DNA is TGTGCCAGTAGCCTATCTTCTCGGGGCTACGAGCAGTACTTC. This chain connects TRBV19 to TRBJ2-7, with D perhaps matching TRBD2 (5 bases). The CDR3 loop spans 14 amino acids. Deletions cut 6 bases from V and 3 bases from J, with 15 bases between. Germline CDR1 LNHDA, CDR2 SQIVND (reference sequence).

The gene calls are TRBV25-1 and TRBJ2-1, with 14 bases aligning to TRBD2. Unmatched junction bases numbered 11, after V lost 6 bases and J lost 7 bases. The CDR3 totals 17 residues. Germline-derived CDR1 and CDR2 are MGHDK and SYGVNS. CDR3 protein: CASRGTGTSGSKNEQFF. The DNA of the CDR3 is TGTGCCAGCAGAGGGACCGGGACTAGCGGGAGTAAGAATGAGCAGTTCTTC.

This chain uses TRBV7-2 with TRBJ2-5; 14 bases line up with TRBD2. J gave up 5 bases and V 4 bases, and 6 bases lay outside the gene matches. The CDR3 has 16 residues. Germline assignment: CDR1 SGHTA and CDR2 FQGNSA. In DNA form, the CDR3 reads TGTGCCAGCAGCTCGGGACTAGCGGGAGTCCGGGAGACCCAGTACTTC. The encoded protein is CASSSGLAGVRETQYF.

This clone appeared a few times. This rearrangement joins TRBV15 to TRBJ1-2; 12 nucleotides match TRBD1. The CDR3 extends over 15 amino acids. Germline CDR1 reads LNHNV; CDR2 reads YYDKDF (reference sequence). V lost 0 bases and J lost 7; bases outside the gene matches: 3. The CDR3 reads CATSREGQGALGYTF. The CDR3 bases are TGTGCCACCAGCAGAGAGGGACAGGGGGCGCTTGGCTACACCTTC.

The V and J genes are TRBV29-1 and TRBJ2-3; TRBD1 agrees at 10 bases. V shed 7 bases, J shed 6 bases, and the junction held 13 bases outside the gene matches. This CDR3 has 15 amino acids. Germline V gives CDR1 SQVTM, CDR2 ANQGSEA. The CDR3 nucleotides read TGCAGCGCGGGGGGCGGGACAGGGGATATGGATACGCAGTATTTT. Translating it yields CSAGGGTGDMDTQYF.

The V gene is TRBV5-6, the J gene TRBJ2-5; 8 bases agree with TRBD2. V lost 0 bases and J lost 5; bases outside the gene matches: 12. Germline V gives CDR1 SGHDT, CDR2 YYEEEE. CDR3 length equals 17 residues. This chain's CDR3 is CASSLVAGGYLVETQYF. The CDR3, as DNA: TGTGCCAGCAGCTTGGTGGCGGGAGGATATCTCGTTGAGACCCAGTACTTC.

This clone was detected only a few times. In DNA form, the CDR3 reads TGTGCCAGCTCTCGGCCAGGAGGAAACACCATATATTTT. Encoded protein: CASSRPGGNTIYF. The chain uses TRBV27 and TRBJ1-3; no clear D. The CDR3 sequence is 13 residues long. Looked up from germline, CDR1 is MNHEY and CDR2 is SMNVEV (reference sequence). Trimming stripped 8 bases from V and 4 bases from J, with 12 bases between.

V gene TRBV5-8 combines with J gene TRBJ2-7; 9 bases map to TRBD1. The CDR3 has 17 amino acids. The trim removed 5 bases at V and 5 bases at J, leaving 17 bases unmatched. CDR1 and CDR2 from the germline V gene are SGHTS and YDEGEE. The CDR3 DNA sequence: TGTGCCAGCAGATTCGACAGGGGGGCGGCCGAGGTCAACGAGCAGTACTTC. This sequence encodes CASRFDRGAAEVNEQYF.

This clone was counted a single time. The rearrangement joins TRBV7-8 to TRBJ1-3; TRBD1 agrees at 10 bases. The V segment lost 4 bases and the J segment 6 bases; nucleotides outside the gene matches: 6. This CDR3 contains 15 residues. Germline V gene data show CDR1 as SGHVS and CDR2 as FQNEAQ. CDR3 loop: CASSSTGTGVNTIYF. The CDR3 region has the DNA TGTGCCAGCAGCTCCACCGGGACAGGGGTAAACACCATATATTTT.

This clone was observed a few times. The J gene is TRBJ2-7, the V gene TRBV5-6; a weak D match, TRBD2 (6 bases). The CDR3 extends over 13 amino acids. The ends were cut back, 4 bases at V and 2 bases at J, with 10 bases in the middle. CDR1 and CDR2 (germline): SGHDT, YYEEEE. The chain's CDR3 is CASSPGEAYEQYF. CDR3 DNA sequence: TGTGCCAGCAGCCCGGGGGAGGCCTACGAGCAGTACTTC.

The V call is TRBV5-1, the J call TRBJ2-1, with D maybe TRBD2 (6 bases). Per the germline V gene, CDR1 is SGHRS and CDR2 is YFSETQ. The CDR3 contains 13 residues. With 5 bases removed from V and 4 bases from J, the gap between germline ends came to 10 bases. The CDR3 coding sequence is TGCGCCAGCAGTGTTAGCGGATACAATGAGCAGTTCTTC. Translating it yields CASSVSGYNEQFF.

The V gene is TRBV28, the J gene TRBJ2-2; the D gene is possibly TRBD1 (6 bases). Germline CDR1 and CDR2: MDHEN and SYDVKM. Trimming left V 2 bases short and J 2 bases short, with 12 bases between. This CDR3 region has 16 residues. The CDR3: CASSLVGQRNTGELFF. The CDR3 DNA follows: TGTGCCAGCAGTTTAGTCGGACAGAGAAACACCGGGGAGCTGTTTTTT.

This rearrangement joins TRBV6-1 to TRBJ2-7, with a tentative D call TRBD1 (5 bases). Trimming took 1 base from V and 9 from J, leaving 10 bases between them. This CDR3 comprises 12 residues. Germline V gene sequence: CDR1 MNHNS, CDR2 SASEGT. This CDR3 is CASSEGDSTQYF. CDR3 nucleotides: TGTGCCAGCAGTGAAGGCGACAGCACGCAGTACTTC.

The chain links TRBV11-2 to TRBJ2-7, with a weak D call TRBD2 (6 bases). The CDR3 has 15 amino acids. Trimming took 2 bases from V and 3 from J, leaving 14 bases between them. The V gene's germline CDR1 is SGHAT and CDR2 FQNNGV. The CDR3 spells CASSLPGSLHYEQYF. As DNA, the CDR3 is TGTGCCAGCAGCTTACCCGGGAGCCTACACTACGAGCAGTACTTC.

The CDR3 reads CASSLPIAGGVYEQYF. CDR3 nucleotide sequence: TGTGCCAGCAGCTTGCCTATAGCGGGGGGGGTCTACGAGCAGTACTTC. This rearrangement joins TRBV5-4 to TRBJ2-7; 11 bases align to TRBD2. Germline values: CDR1 SGHNT, CDR2 YYREEE (reference sequence). The CDR3 sequence is 16 residues long. Trimming removed 1 base from V and 3 bases from J; junction bases left unmatched: 6.

The CDR3 sequence is CASSTARDRNTEAFF. As DNA, the CDR3 is TGTGCCAGTAGTACTGCCAGGGACAGGAACACTGAAGCTTTCTTT. The chain links TRBV19 to TRBJ1-1, with TRBD1 matching 7 bases. The V segment lost 4 bases and the J segment 1 base; nucleotides outside the gene matches: 6. CDR3 length: 15 amino acids. CDR1 is LNHDA, CDR2 SQIVND, per germline (reference sequence).

The rearrangement uses TRBV5-4 and TRBJ2-1, with TRBD2 identical over 15 bases. CDR1 is SGHNT, CDR2 YYREEE, per germline (reference sequence). The CDR3 runs to 17 residues. Trimming took 3 bases from V and 3 from J; bases not matched to a gene: 4. This CDR3 reads CASSSGLAGGRYNEQFF. CDR3 in DNA: TGTGCCAGCAGCTCGGGACTAGCGGGAGGACGCTACAATGAGCAGTTCTTC. Filled out from reference TRBV5-4 and TRBJ2-1, the complete variable domain reads ETGVTQSPTHLIKTRGQQVTLRCSSQSGHNTVSWYQQALGQGPQFIFQYYREEENGRGNFPPRFSGLQFPNYSSELNVNALELDDSALYLCASSSGLAGGRYNEQFFGPGTRLTVL.

The chain employs TRBV4-2 and TRBJ2-6; 10 bases map to TRBD1. The V gene end was trimmed by 6 bases and the J gene end by 1 base; junction bases not matched to a gene: 9. Germline V CDR1 and CDR2: LGHNA, YNFKEQ. The CDR3 has 18 amino acids. The CDR3 protein is CASSWGDRGLSGANVLTF. The CDR3 DNA reads as TGTGCCAGCAGTTGGGGGGACAGGGGTCTGTCTGGGGCCAACGTCCTGACTTTC.

The chain recombines TRBV30 with TRBJ2-5; 7 bases match TRBD1. With the DNA end fitting TRBJ2-7 better, the J assignment may be wrong. This CDR3 is 12 amino acids long. Germline V gene lookup returns CDR1 GTSNPN and CDR2 SVGIG (reference sequence). CDR3 sequence (DNA): TGTGCCTTCACAGGGGATGGCTACGAGCAGTACTTC. Protein product: CAFTGDGYEQYF.

The chain links TRBV29-1 to TRBJ1-5; a weak D match, TRBD1 (6 bases). The V gene's germline CDR1 is SQVTM and CDR2 ANQGSEA. This CDR3 spans 13 amino acids. V dropped 6 bases and J dropped 3 bases, with 12 bases sitting between them. CDR3 sequence: CSVGPGDNQPQHF. The CDR3, as DNA: TGCAGCGTAGGACCAGGGGACAATCAGCCCCAGCATTTT.

The chain has TRBV30 and TRBJ2-1, with 7 positions matching TRBD2. V shed 0 bases and J 8 bases; nucleotides not matched to a gene: 7. CDR3 size: 14 residues. In germline, CDR1 is GTSNPN, CDR2 SVGIG (reference sequence). DNA for the CDR3: TGTGCCTGGAGTGTGAACGGGGGGTCGGATGAGCAGTTCTTC. Translated: CAWSVNGGSDEQFF.

The chain links TRBV7-9 to TRBJ2-3; D may be TRBD2 (5 bases). Germline loops: CDR1 SEHNR, CDR2 FQNEAQ (reference sequence). This CDR3 contains 18 residues. The V end was cut by 1 base, the J end by 2 bases, with 19 bases between. CDR3 region: CASSLGGAATKLTDTQYF. In DNA, the CDR3 is TGTGCCAGCAGCTTAGGGGGTGCCGCGACTAAACTCACAGATACGCAGTATTTT.

The rearrangement links TRBV28 to TRBJ1-5; D gene unclear. Germline CDR1 is MDHEN and CDR2 is SYDVKM. The CDR3 is 15 residues long. Trimming took 3 bases from V and 2 from J, leaving 11 bases between them. CDR3 region: CASSFAGVGNQPQHF. DNA for the CDR3: TGTGCCAGCAGTTTCGCCGGGGTCGGCAATCAGCCCCAGCATTTT.

V and J are TRBV2 and TRBJ2-7; perhaps TRBD1 as D (6 bases). Trimming removed 7 bases from V and 2 bases from J, with 12 bases in between. CDR3 size: 13 residues. The V gene's germline CDR1 is SNHLY and CDR2 FYNNEI. The CDR3 reads CASTGDKPYEQYF. The CDR3 region has the DNA TGTGCCAGCACTGGGGACAAACCCTACGAGCAGTACTTC.

The chain links TRBV5-1 to TRBJ1-4; 7 bases agree with TRBD1. The J segment lost 8 bases and the V segment lost 0 bases, leaving 7 bases of the junction unmatched. The length of the CDR3 is 15 residues. Germline V gene lookup returns CDR1 SGHRS and CDR2 YFSETQ. The CDR3 spells CASSLAGGTREKLFF. The DNA for the CDR3 is TGCGCCAGCAGCTTGGCAGGGGGGACGCGCGAAAAACTGTTTTTT.

The V gene is TRBV6-5, the J gene TRBJ1-1; TRBD1 matches at 8 bases. The germline gives CDR1 MNHEY, CDR2 SVGAGI. Trimming removed 0 bases from V and 6 bases from J; junction bases left unmatched: 6. This CDR3 contains 15 residues. For the CDR3, the DNA is TGTGCCAGCAGTTACTCTCTCGTCAGGGGGCCTGAAGCTTTCTTT. It yields the protein CASSYSLVRGPEAFF.

This clone was seen a handful of times. V gene TRBV27 combines with J gene TRBJ2-7; 9 bases are a match to TRBD2. V lost 6 bases and J lost 3; bases outside the gene matches: 12. The germline V gene encodes CDR1 MNHEY and CDR2 SMNVEV (reference sequence). This CDR3 is 16 amino acids long. Here the CDR3 DNA reads TGTGCCAGCAGACCTAGGCGGGAGGGGGACCTCTACGAGCAGTACTTC. Translation gives CASRPRREGDLYEQYF.

This chain joins TRBV7-9 and TRBJ2-2, with 11 bases fitting TRBD1. Germline values: CDR1 SEHNR, CDR2 FQNEAQ (reference sequence). Unmatched junction bases numbered 8, after V lost 5 bases and J lost 6 bases. CDR3 length equals 16 residues. The CDR3 loop is CASSKEGQGVAGELFF. As DNA, the CDR3 is TGTGCCAGCAGCAAAGAGGGACAGGGGGTTGCCGGGGAGCTGTTTTTT. Based on the CDR3 plus reference TRBV7-9 and TRBJ2-2, the full variable domain is DTGVSQNPRHKITKRGQNVTFRCDPISEHNRLYWYRQTLGQGPEFLTYFQNEAQLEKSRLLSDRFSAERPKGSFSTLEIQRTEQGDSAMYLCASSKEGQGVAGELFFGEGSRLTVL.

Turning to this clone: An end of the junction does not agree with germline; a read error may underlie this. The CDR3 DNA reads TGCGCCAGCAGCCCGGGACTAGCTCTCTTC. Translating it yields CASSPGLALF. The gene calls are TRBV5-1 and TRBJ2-7; 9 bases are a match to TRBD2. Germline assignment: CDR1 SGHRS and CDR2 YFSETQ. This CDR3 has 10 amino acids.

This clone was detected only a few times. The J gene is TRBJ2-3, the V gene TRBV9; TRBD2 matches at 9 bases. V lost 1 base and J lost 1; bases outside the gene matches: 7. The CDR3 length is 17 residues. CDR1 is SGDLS and CDR2 is YYNGEE in the germline V gene. CDR3 residues: CASSVRIAGVGTDTQYF. For the CDR3, the DNA is TGTGCCAGCAGCGTAAGGATAGCGGGAGTGGGCACAGATACGCAGTATTTT.